The T cell receptor beta chain described here comes from a study of beta chain features in type 1 diabetes. The whole isolated RNA underwent reverse transcription, so sequencing captured expressed TCRB transcripts. This table comes from immunoSEQ multiplex PCR, and its TCRdb copy is limited to in-frame clones, with some not included. The sample holds roughly 50,000 clones, around 45% seen once. The germline V gene encodes CDR1 SEHNR and CDR2 FQNEAQ (reference sequence). J lost 7 bases, V lost 4 bases, and 10 bases had no gene match. This CDR3 has 17 residues. Findings and caveats of the study: Moderately but significantly shorter TCRB CDR3s were found in Type 1 diabetes patients in all four CD4+ subsets.

With regard to this clone: Its antigen is undetermined.

Sample: stem cell memory CD4+ T cells from blood. This TCR was sampled from a man under 40 with type 1 diabetes. The chain is built from TRBV7-9 and TRBJ2-1; 13 bases align to TRBD2. This CDR3 is CASSSRPGLAGRNEQFF. CDR3 in DNA: TGTGCCAGCAGCTCGCGCCCGGGACTAGCGGGGCGGAATGAGCAGTTCTTC.